The 11 T cell receptor beta chains listed next were all sequenced from one sample in a study of blood T cell repertoires in COVID-19. Profiled with immunoSEQ multiplex PCR; TCRdb holds only in-frame clones, not every one. The table includes roughly 170,000 clones, about 74% detected once. What was sequenced was peripheral blood. Receptors originate from a woman at least 80 years old with acute or convalescent COVID-19.

The genes are TRBV7-9 and TRBJ1-1, with unresolved D. The CDR3 spans 10 residues. The germline V and J ends were trimmed by 6 bases and 8 bases, with 7 bases remaining between them. Germline V gene lookup returns CDR1 SEHNR and CDR2 FQNEAQ (reference sequence). In nucleotides, the CDR3 is TGTGCCAGCAGTCATCAGGAAGCTTTCTTT. It codes for CASSHQEAFF.

The chain has TRBV9 and TRBJ2-2, with TRBD1 identical over 8 bases. This CDR3 region has 16 residues. The germline gives CDR1 SGDLS, CDR2 YYNGEE. Trimming at V came to 4 bases and at J to 7 bases, leaving 12 bases not matched to a gene. The CDR3 region is CASSPRPGQEFGELFF. The CDR3 bases are TGTGCCAGCAGCCCCCGACCGGGACAGGAATTCGGGGAGCTGTTTTTT.

The chain employs TRBV28 and TRBJ1-6, with 9 bases aligning to TRBD1. V lost 5 bases, J lost 10 bases, and 9 bases stayed unmatched. The germline V gene has CDR1 MDHEN and CDR2 SYDVKM. The CDR3 extends over 15 amino acids. CDR3 bases: TGTGCCAGCAGTCCACAACAGGGGGCGCGCTCACCCCTCCACTTT. This codes for CASSPQQGARSPLHF.

The chain has TRBV27 and TRBJ1-1; D is undetermined. CDR1 is MNHEY, CDR2 SMNVEV, per germline (reference sequence). The CDR3 is made up of 12 amino acids. Trimming took off 2 bases at V and 11 bases at J, with 12 bases between the two ends. CDR3 amino acids: CASSLVFFLAFF. The CDR3 nucleotides read TGTGCCAGCAGTTTAGTCTTTTTCTTGGCTTTCTTT.

The chain couples TRBV28 to TRBJ2-7; D perhaps matches TRBD1 (5 bases). Between the trimmed V and J ends, which lost 7 bases and 1 base, there was a span of 14 bases. CDR3 size: 14 residues. Germline CDR1 MDHEN, CDR2 SYDVKM. Here the CDR3 DNA reads TGTGCCAGCACCCGAATTGGGGCATCCTACGAGCAGTACTTC. As protein: CASTRIGASYEQYF.

The CDR3 nucleotides read TGTGCCAGCAGTCCGCGGACCGCGGGGGGATATGGCTACACCTTC. Its translation: CASSPRTAGGYGYTF. The chain has TRBV28 and TRBJ1-2, with D maybe TRBD1 (5 bases). CDR1 is MDHEN, CDR2 SYDVKM, per germline. V gave up 5 bases and J gave up 5 bases, with 18 bases separating them. This CDR3 is built from 15 residues.

The rearrangement links TRBV4-3 to TRBJ2-5; the match to TRBD1 covers 8 bases. The CDR3 extends over 17 amino acids. Trimming took 1 base from V and 5 from J; bases not matched to a gene: 12. Germline assignment: CDR1 LGHNA and CDR2 YSLEER. This CDR3 reads CASSQGDWQGASETQYF. CDR3 coding DNA: TGCGCCAGCAGCCAAGGGGATTGGCAGGGGGCAAGTGAGACCCAGTACTTC.

The genes are TRBV10-3 and TRBJ1-6; 10 bases map to TRBD1. This CDR3 comprises 15 residues. J was trimmed by 6 bases and V by 3 bases; bases with no gene match: 2. The germline V gene has CDR1 ENHRY and CDR2 SYGVKD. As DNA, the CDR3 is TGTGCCATCAGTGACCGGGACAGGGGTAATTCACCCCTCCACTTT. As protein: CAISDRDRGNSPLHF.

V is TRBV7-8 and J is TRBJ2-6; no clear D. CDR3 length: 16 residues. From germline, CDR1 is SGHVS and CDR2 FQNEAQ. V lost 8 bases to trimming and J lost 1 base, with 15 bases between them. This chain's CDR3 is CASSLDTMSGANVLTF. CDR3 DNA: TGTGCCAGCTCTCTCGATACAATGTCTGGGGCCAACGTCCTGACTTTC.

The chain recombines TRBV7-8 with TRBJ2-1; possible D gene TRBD2, 5 bases. Trimming stripped 3 bases from V and 8 bases from J, with 17 bases between. Germline-derived CDR1 and CDR2 are SGHVS and FQNEAQ. The length of the CDR3 is 15 residues. CDR3 bases: TGTGCCAGCAGCTTTAACCCCGGGGTAGGGTATGAGCAGTTCTTC. Translated, it gives CASSFNPGVGYEQFF.

The chain has TRBV5-1 and TRBJ1-5; possibly TRBD1 for D (5 bases). CDR1 is SGHRS and CDR2 is YFSETQ in the germline V gene. Trimming cost V 1 base and J 3 bases, with 11 bases left between them. CDR3 size: 15 residues. The DNA for the CDR3 is TGCGCCAGCAGCTTGCAGGGAGGGAACAATCAGCCCCAGCATTTT. Amino acid sequence: CASSLQGGNNQPQHF.